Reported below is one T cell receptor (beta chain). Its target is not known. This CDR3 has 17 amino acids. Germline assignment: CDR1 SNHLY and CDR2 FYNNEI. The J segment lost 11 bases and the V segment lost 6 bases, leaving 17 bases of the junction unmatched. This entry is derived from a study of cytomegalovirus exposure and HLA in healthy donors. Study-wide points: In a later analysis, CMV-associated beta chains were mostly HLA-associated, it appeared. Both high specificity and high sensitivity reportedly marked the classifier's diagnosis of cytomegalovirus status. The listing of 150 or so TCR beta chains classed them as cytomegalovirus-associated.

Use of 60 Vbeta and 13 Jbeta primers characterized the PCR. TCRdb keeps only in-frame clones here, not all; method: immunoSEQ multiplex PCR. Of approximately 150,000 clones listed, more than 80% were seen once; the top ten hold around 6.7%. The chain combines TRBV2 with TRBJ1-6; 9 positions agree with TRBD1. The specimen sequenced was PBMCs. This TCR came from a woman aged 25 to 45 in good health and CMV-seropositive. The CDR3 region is CASRTGTGSVVRAPLHF. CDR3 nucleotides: TGTGCCAGCAGGACCGGGACAGGGAGTGTCGTAAGAGCACCCCTCCACTTT.